This TCR beta chain appears in the sequencing data of a study of T cell changes during pregnancy in multiple sclerosis. The V end lost 6 bases, the J end lost 4 bases, and 15 bases lay between the germline ends. CDR1 and CDR2 (germline): GTSNPN, SVGIG (reference sequence). The length of the CDR3 is 13 residues. This clone was observed a single time. The data were produced by immunoSEQ multiplex PCR, yet TCRdb's version contains in-frame clones alone and is incomplete. This table has about 68,000 clones, 90% appearing once. Sequencing was performed on peripheral blood, taken in the third trimester of pregnancy. The sequence was collected from a female donor with multiple sclerosis, enrolled in a pregnancy study. V usage is TRBV30 and J usage is TRBJ1-2; D remains unclear. The CDR3 region is CACNLELRYGYTF. CDR3 nucleotides: TGTGCCTGCAACTTAGAGCTTCGCTATGGCTACACCTTC.